These T cell receptor beta chains were read from a single sample in a study of identical twins. Each CDR3 protein gets one entry after TCRdb re-called the 5' RACE reads with MiXCR. The sample has roughly 500,000 distinct CDR3 sequences; about 20% are singletons. These records were also assigned to another study, of T cells expressing NK-cell markers.

Material for sequencing was CD4+ T cells sorted from blood. These receptors were collected from a woman under 30 in good health. CDR3s leave out the opening cysteine and the closing phenylalanine or tryptophan. Each record gives: J gene, V gene, D gene, CDR3 protein. The D gene is left open where the match is weak.

TRBJ1-5 TRBV5-1 . AVGGPGDQPQH
TRBJ1-1 TRBV18 . ASSPRQLIGGSAEAF
TRBJ2-7 TRBV2 . ASSESNLGEQY
TRBJ2-1 TRBV7-9 . ASSLEASPYNEQF
TRBJ2-1 TRBV2 . ASSGIFNNEQF
TRBJ2-2 TRBV20-1 TRBD2 SAIPGGHGELF
TRBJ2-7 TRBV9 . ASSVATGISYEQY
TRBJ1-2 TRBV7-9 . ASSLSGQGYT
TRBJ2-7 TRBV6-5 TRBD2 ASSYSAAGLVSHEQY
TRBJ2-2 TRBV6-5 . ASSYVRGSTGELF
TRBJ2-1 TRBV19 . ASSISVNEQF
TRBJ1-2 TRBV12-3/TRBV12-4 TRBD1 ASRLDRVGYGYT
TRBJ2-7 TRBV29-1 . SVGSVIFGEQY
TRBJ2-7 TRBV28 TRBD2 ASRNSGSPSLYEQY
TRBJ2-1 TRBV7-2 TRBD2 ASRPPGLAAPGEQF
TRBJ2-1 TRBV29-1 . SVVFHAEQF
TRBJ2-4 TRBV15 . ATSRDSKNIQY